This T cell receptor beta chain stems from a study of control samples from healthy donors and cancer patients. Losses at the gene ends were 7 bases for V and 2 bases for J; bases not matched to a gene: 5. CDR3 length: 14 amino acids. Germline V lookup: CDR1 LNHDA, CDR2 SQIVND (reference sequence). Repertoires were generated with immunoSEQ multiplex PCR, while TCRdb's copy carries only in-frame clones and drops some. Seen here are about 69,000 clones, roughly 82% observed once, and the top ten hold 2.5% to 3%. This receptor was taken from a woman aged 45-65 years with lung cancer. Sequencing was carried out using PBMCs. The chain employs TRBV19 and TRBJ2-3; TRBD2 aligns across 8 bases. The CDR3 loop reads CASTGGVDTDTQYF. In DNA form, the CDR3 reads TGTGCCAGTACGGGGGGGGTGGACACAGATACGCAGTATTTT.